Following are 29 T cell receptor beta chains from one sample sequenced in a study of T cell changes during pregnancy in multiple sclerosis. Clones were read by immunoSEQ multiplex PCR, and TCRdb kept only the in-frame ones, dropping some. The repertoire holds around 75,000 clones, around 94% seen once, with 0.12% to 0.15% in the top ten. The sequenced sample was CD4+ T cells from peripheral blood mononuclear cells, obtained after pregnancy. The receptors here all came from a female donor with multiple sclerosis, enrolled in a pregnancy study.

V usage is TRBV5-1 and J usage is TRBJ2-1, with 7 bases matching TRBD2. V was pared by 4 bases and J by 4 bases, with 11 bases of the junction left unmatched. The CDR3 is 16 amino acids. Germline-derived CDR1 and CDR2 are SGHRS and YFSETQ. The CDR3 spells CASSVGSGARYNEQFF. CDR3 nucleotides: TGCGCCAGCAGCGTGGGAAGCGGGGCTCGGTACAATGAGCAGTTCTTC.

The gene calls are TRBV25-1 and TRBJ1-3; no clear D. Germline V CDR1 and CDR2: MGHDK, SYGVNS. Between the trimmed V and J ends, which lost 0 bases and 3 bases, there was a span of 9 bases. The CDR3 spans 15 residues. CDR3 coding DNA: TGTGCCAGCAGTGAATACTACAGTAGTGGAAACACCATATATTTT. It encodes CASSEYYSSGNTIYF.

V and J are TRBV15 and TRBJ2-5, with unresolved D. The germline gives CDR1 LNHNV, CDR2 YYDKDF (reference sequence). Trimming removed 1 base from V and 1 base from J, with 16 bases in between. The CDR3 loop spans 17 amino acids. CDR3 sequence: CATSRAAARPFQETQYF. Written as DNA, the CDR3 is TGTGCCACCAGCAGAGCGGCGGCTAGACCCTTCCAAGAGACCCAGTACTTC. Using reference TRBV15 and TRBJ2-5 for the parts outside the CDR3, the full variable domain is DAMVIQNPRYQVTQFGKPVTLSCSQTLNHNVMYWYQQKSSQAPKLLFHYYDKDFNNEADTPDNFQSRRPNTSFCFLDIRSPGLGDTAMYLCATSRAAARPFQETQYFGPGTRLLVL.

This clone was seen a handful of times. This chain joins TRBV19 and TRBJ2-3; TRBD2 agrees at 11 bases. The length of the CDR3 is 13 residues. Per germline, CDR1 LNHDA and CDR2 SQIVND (reference sequence). Trimming at V came to 9 bases and at J to 3 bases, leaving 2 bases not matched to a gene. CDR3 coding DNA: TGTGCCAGCCGACTAGCGGGAACAGATACGCAGTATTTT. Protein product: CASRLAGTDTQYF.

This rearrangement joins TRBV27 to TRBJ1-2; 7 nucleotides match TRBD1. The CDR3 length is 13 residues. Trimming took 5 bases from V and 3 from J; bases not matched to a gene: 3. Germline V gene lookup returns CDR1 MNHEY and CDR2 SMNVEV (reference sequence). The CDR3 sequence is CASSLDRDYGYTF. The CDR3 nucleotides are TGTGCCAGCAGTCTCGACAGGGACTATGGCTACACCTTC.

Points on this clone: Within the sample, other DNA sequences also encode this same CDR3. V is TRBV13 and J is TRBJ2-7; tentatively, D is TRBD2 (6 bases). Trimming shortened V by 3 bases and J by 4 bases, and 25 bases separated the two germline ends. There are 18 residues in the CDR3. CDR1 PRHDT and CDR2 FYEKMQ come from the germline V gene (reference sequence). The CDR3 spells CASSFAKGQGLAVYEQYF. The CDR3 DNA reads TGTGCCAGCAGCTTCGCGAAGGGGCAGGGACTGGCGGTTTACGAGCAGTACTTC.

J is TRBJ2-1 and V is TRBV6-5, with 12 bases identical to TRBD2. This CDR3 has 14 residues. V lost 6 bases, J lost 7 bases, and 4 bases stayed unmatched. The germline V gene encodes CDR1 MNHEY and CDR2 SVGAGI. The chain's CDR3 is CASRPGTSGNEQFF. The DNA of the CDR3 is TGTGCCAGCAGGCCCGGGACTAGCGGGAATGAGCAGTTCTTC.

This clone came up once. This chain links TRBV2 with TRBJ2-5; 10 bases line up with TRBD2. Germline assignment: CDR1 SNHLY and CDR2 FYNNEI. The CDR3 is 16 residues long. J was trimmed by 1 base and V by 2 bases; bases with no gene match: 4. CDR3 loop: CASSETSGRAQETQYF. CDR3 sequence (DNA): TGTGCCAGCAGTGAAACGAGCGGGAGGGCCCAAGAGACCCAGTACTTC.

This chain joins TRBV2 and TRBJ2-1, with no clear D. The CDR3 covers 14 residues. The germline V and J ends were trimmed by 0 bases and 9 bases, with 12 bases remaining between them. Germline V gene data show CDR1 as SNHLY and CDR2 as FYNNEI. The CDR3 sequence: CASSEAIATGEQFF. CDR3 DNA sequence: TGTGCCAGCAGTGAAGCAATTGCAACCGGTGAGCAGTTCTTC.

The chain is built from TRBV19 and TRBJ2-5; weak D call: TRBD2 (5 bases). V lost 4 bases to trimming and J lost 5 bases, with 14 bases between them. CDR3 length equals 14 residues. Germline values: CDR1 LNHDA, CDR2 SQIVND (reference sequence). The chain's CDR3 is CASSTSGNWETQYF. DNA of the CDR3: TGTGCCAGTAGTACCTCGGGGAATTGGGAGACCCAGTACTTC.

V is TRBV10-3 and J is TRBJ2-1; D uncertain. CDR3 length: 16 residues. Germline CDR1 ENHRY, CDR2 SYGVKD. Trimming pared 0 bases from V and 1 base from J, leaving 10 bases between. The CDR3 protein is CAISESYTGSYNEQFF. CDR3 in DNA: TGTGCCATCAGTGAGTCTTACACCGGGTCCTACAATGAGCAGTTCTTC.

The chain is built from TRBV28 and TRBJ1-5; tentative D call: TRBD1 (5 bases). V shed 8 bases and J shed 0 bases, with 11 bases lying between them. Germline CDR1 and CDR2: MDHEN and SYDVKM. The CDR3 loop spans 14 amino acids. This CDR3 reads CASGQDNSNQPQHF. As DNA, the CDR3 is TGTGCCAGCGGGCAGGACAATAGCAATCAGCCCCAGCATTTT.

Written as DNA, the CDR3 is TGTGCCAGCAGCTCAGGGACATACGAAGAGACCCAGTACTTC. It is translated as CASSSGTYEETQYF. V is TRBV7-9 and J is TRBJ2-5, with D possibly being TRBD1 (6 bases). Trimming removed 4 bases at V and 3 bases at J, with 12 bases between. Germline V gene data show CDR1 as SEHNR and CDR2 as FQNEAQ (reference sequence). The CDR3 has 14 residues.

The chain is built from TRBV7-9 and TRBJ1-3; D call uncertain. Germline V gene sequence: CDR1 SEHNR, CDR2 FQNEAQ (reference sequence). V lost 5 bases and J 8 bases, leaving 7 bases between the germline ends. The CDR3 extends over 11 amino acids. The CDR3 loop is CASSAGDTIYF. The DNA of the CDR3 is TGTGCCAGCAGCGCCGGGGACACCATATATTTT. The full variable domain, its missing parts supplied by reference TRBV7-9 and TRBJ1-3, is DTGVSQNPRHKITKRGQNVTFRCDPISEHNRLYWYRQTLGQGPEFLTYFQNEAQLEKSRLLSDRFSAERPKGSFSTLEIQRTEQGDSAMYLCASSAGDTIYFGEGSWLTVV.

The chain couples TRBV11-2 to TRBJ1-1, with TRBD1 as a possible D gene (6 bases). Germline-derived CDR1 and CDR2 are SGHAT and FQNNGV. The CDR3 has 14 residues. V was pared by 2 bases and J by 4 bases, with 11 bases between. Here the CDR3 DNA reads TGTGCCAGCAGCTTATACAGGGTGAGCACTGAAGCTTTCTTT. Translating gives CASSLYRVSTEAFF.

This chain uses TRBV5-1 with TRBJ2-3; 15 nucleotides agree with TRBD2. This CDR3 is built from 18 residues. Germline V lookup: CDR1 SGHRS, CDR2 YFSETQ. The V segment lost 5 bases and the J segment 1 base; nucleotides outside the gene matches: 8. CDR3 region: CASRHRTSGRAGTDTQYF. The CDR3 DNA reads as TGCGCCAGCAGACATAGGACTAGCGGGAGGGCCGGCACAGATACGCAGTATTTT.

This chain joins TRBV27 and TRBJ1-1; a possible D gene is TRBD1 (5 bases). The CDR3 covers 13 residues. Deletions cut 3 bases from V and 2 bases from J, with 7 bases between. Germline V gene sequence: CDR1 MNHEY, CDR2 SMNVEV (reference sequence). The CDR3 is CASSFWGNTEAFF. CDR3 coding DNA: TGTGCCAGCAGTTTCTGGGGCAACACTGAAGCTTTCTTT.

J is TRBJ1-5 and V is TRBV15; 11 bases line up with TRBD1. The germline V gene encodes CDR1 LNHNV and CDR2 YYDKDF (reference sequence). V lost 10 bases to trimming and J lost 6 bases; unmatched junction nucleotides: 8. The CDR3 covers 14 residues. The CDR3, as DNA: TGTGCCATCGGGACAGGGGGATTTGGTCAGCCCCAGCATTTT. It yields the protein CAIGTGGFGQPQHF.

The chain joins TRBV30 to TRBJ1-2; 9 bases map to TRBD1. Germline lookup yields CDR1 GTSNPN and CDR2 SVGIG (reference sequence). After removal of 2 bases from V and 1 base from J, the junction contained 11 bases not matched to a gene. This CDR3 is 17 amino acids long. CDR3 sequence reads: CAWSSPLGTGINYGYTF. In DNA, the CDR3 is TGTGCCTGGAGTTCACCTCTCGGGACAGGGATTAACTATGGCTACACCTTC.

The CDR3 sequence: CASSLYRNTEAFF. The CDR3 region has the DNA TGTGCCAGCAGCTTATACAGGAACACTGAAGCTTTCTTT. The rearrangement uses TRBV11-2 and TRBJ1-1; no clear D gene. Trimming removed 2 bases at V and 1 base at J, with 5 bases between. This CDR3 contains 13 residues. The germline V gene has CDR1 SGHAT and CDR2 FQNNGV.

CDR3 coding DNA: TGTGCCAGCAGTTTGGTAGCGGGGAGCTACGAGCAGTACTTC. This encodes CASSLVAGSYEQYF. The chain combines TRBV27 with TRBJ2-7; 8 bases are a match to TRBD2. In germline, CDR1 is MNHEY, CDR2 SMNVEV (reference sequence). The CDR3 spans 14 residues. J lost 3 bases, V lost 3 bases, and 4 bases had no gene match.

This clone was detected only a few times. The chain couples TRBV27 to TRBJ2-7; TRBD1 aligns across 8 bases. CDR1 MNHEY and CDR2 SMNVEV come from the germline V gene (reference sequence). Losses at the gene ends were 6 bases for V and 6 bases for J; bases not matched to a gene: 10. CDR3 length: 14 residues. The CDR3 reads CASRRVTGDREQYF. In DNA, the CDR3 is TGTGCCAGCAGGCGGGTGACAGGGGACCGCGAGCAGTACTTC.

The chain carries TRBV28 and TRBJ2-1; 14 nucleotides align to TRBD2. Germline CDR1 MDHEN, CDR2 SYDVKM. The CDR3 extends over 15 amino acids. The V segment lost 6 bases and the J segment 6 bases; nucleotides outside the gene matches: 4. CDR3 amino acids: CASRRGLAGGNEQFF. The CDR3 region has the DNA TGTGCCAGCAGAAGAGGACTAGCGGGAGGCAATGAGCAGTTCTTC.

The genes are TRBV7-2 and TRBJ2-7; D not certain. V was cut by 4 bases and J by 1 base, with 5 bases left in between. This CDR3 comprises 12 residues. Looked up from germline, CDR1 is SGHTA and CDR2 is FQGNSA. The CDR3 reads CASSSNSYEQYF. The CDR3 DNA reads TGTGCCAGCAGCTCCAATTCCTACGAGCAGTACTTC.

The chain is built from TRBV7-8 and TRBJ2-1, with 8 bases fitting TRBD2. Trimming took 1 base from V and 4 from J; bases not matched to a gene: 3. The CDR3 runs 15 residues. Germline V lookup: CDR1 SGHVS, CDR2 FQNEAQ. The CDR3 nucleotides read TGTGCCAGCAGCTTAGGACTAGCGATTTACAATGAGCAGTTCTTC. Its protein product is CASSLGLAIYNEQFF.

This clone was observed a few times. The rearrangement joins TRBV19 to TRBJ1-5, with D tentatively TRBD1 (6 bases). Germline CDR1 LNHDA, CDR2 SQIVND (reference sequence). Trimming cost V 5 bases and J 3 bases, with 14 bases left between them. This CDR3 has 15 amino acids. The chain's CDR3 is CASSLQGKHNQPQHF. The CDR3 bases are TGTGCCAGTAGTTTACAGGGTAAACACAATCAGCCCCAGCATTTT.

The chain carries TRBV29-1 and TRBJ2-3; 8 bases are a match to TRBD2. Germline-derived CDR1 and CDR2 are SQVTM and ANQGSEA. The CDR3 extends over 14 amino acids. J gave up 1 base and V 4 bases, and 4 bases lay outside the gene matches. The CDR3 DNA reads TGCAGCGTTGCTCCAGCGGGAGGCACAGATACGCAGTATTTT. It specifies CSVAPAGGTDTQYF.

V is TRBV5-1 and J is TRBJ2-5, with D perhaps TRBD2 (5 bases). CDR3 size: 13 residues. V lost 4 bases, J lost 4 bases, and 11 bases lay in between. CDR1 and CDR2 (germline): SGHRS, YFSETQ. In DNA, the CDR3 is TGCGCCAGCAGCCCCGCGGGCATAGAGACCCAGTACTTC. Amino acid sequence: CASSPAGIETQYF.

This chain links TRBV14 with TRBJ2-1; a weak D match, TRBD2 (5 bases). Trimming removed 0 bases from V and 4 bases from J, with 10 bases in between. The CDR3 covers 15 residues. CDR1 is SGHDN, CDR2 FVKESK, per germline. This CDR3 is CASSQELVTYNEQFF. CDR3 in DNA: TGTGCCAGCAGCCAAGAACTAGTAACTTACAATGAGCAGTTCTTC. Filled out from reference TRBV14 and TRBJ2-1, the complete variable domain reads EAGVTQFPSHSVIEKGQTVTLRCDPISGHDNLYWYRRVMGKEIKFLLHFVKESKQDESGMPNNRFLAERTGGTYSTLKVQPAELEDSGVYFCASSQELVTYNEQFFGPGTRLTVL.